This TCR beta chain derives from a study of blood T cell repertoires in COVID-19. As for the study in general: Material from acute and convalescent COVID-19 was sourced from the United States, Italy and Spain. Sources were T cells, B-cell-depleted T cells, or PBMCs; the material itself was cDNA or gDNA.

Here immunoSEQ multiplex PCR was the method, and the copy in TCRdb shows in-frame clones only, minus some. The sample contains roughly 140,000 clones, more than 70% of which appear only once. V lost 2 bases and J 2 bases, leaving 10 bases between the germline ends. Germline-derived CDR1 and CDR2 are SGHNT and YYREEE (reference sequence). CDR3 length: 14 residues. The receptor was isolated from a human donor in a cohort sampled during active COVID-19. Material for sequencing was peripheral blood. V and J are TRBV5-4 and TRBJ1-1; the D gene is possibly TRBD1 (5 bases). CDR3 nucleotides: TGTGCCAGCAGCTTCAAACAGGCAAACACTGAAGCTTTCTTT. Residues: CASSFKQANTEAFF.